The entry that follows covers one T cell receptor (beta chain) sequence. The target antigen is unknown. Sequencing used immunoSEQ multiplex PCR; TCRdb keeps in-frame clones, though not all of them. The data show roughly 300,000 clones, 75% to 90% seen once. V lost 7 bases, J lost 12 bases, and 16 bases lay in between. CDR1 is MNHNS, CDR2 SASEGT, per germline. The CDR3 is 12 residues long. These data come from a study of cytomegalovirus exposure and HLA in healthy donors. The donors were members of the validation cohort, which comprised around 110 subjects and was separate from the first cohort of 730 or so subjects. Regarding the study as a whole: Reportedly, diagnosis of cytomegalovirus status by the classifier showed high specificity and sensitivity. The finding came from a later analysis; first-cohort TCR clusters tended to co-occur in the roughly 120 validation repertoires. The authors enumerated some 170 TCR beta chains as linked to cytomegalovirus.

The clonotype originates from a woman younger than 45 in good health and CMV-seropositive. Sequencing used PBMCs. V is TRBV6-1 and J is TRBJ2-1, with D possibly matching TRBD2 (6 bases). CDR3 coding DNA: TGTGCCAGCAACAAATTGGACGGGGGGCAGTTCTTC. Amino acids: CASNKLDGGQFF.